This T cell receptor beta chain is from a study of OX40 agonist ivuxolimab in advanced cancers. Whole-study context: Patients were given ivuxolimab, an antibody that agonizes OX40 (CD134). Dose-escalation patients had hepatocellular carcinoma, melanoma, renal cell or head and neck cancer. The group had a mean age of 60 years, ranged from 23 to 79, and was 80% to 90% male. General study findings and limits: Clonal expansion from baseline to week 6 occurred in both CD4+ and CD8+ T cells.

Details on this clone: No antigen is known for it.

Trimming pared 4 bases from V and 0 bases from J, leaving 9 bases between. This CDR3 has 14 amino acids. Germline loops: CDR1 SGHNT, CDR2 YYREEE (reference sequence). Sequencing used immunoSEQ multiplex PCR; TCRdb keeps in-frame clones, though not all of them. The data contain tens of thousands of clones, around 80% of them singletons. Sequenced material: CD4+ or CD8+ T cells sorted from blood, taken in a trial of the OX40 agonist ivuxolimab. The chain uses TRBV5-4 and TRBJ2-3; D not certain. This receptor was identified in an adult with an advanced solid tumor such as melanoma, head and neck, liver or kidney cancer. The CDR3 DNA sequence: TGTGCCAGCAGCGTTCCCATCAGCACAGATACGCAGTATTTT. It translates to CASSVPISTDTQYF.